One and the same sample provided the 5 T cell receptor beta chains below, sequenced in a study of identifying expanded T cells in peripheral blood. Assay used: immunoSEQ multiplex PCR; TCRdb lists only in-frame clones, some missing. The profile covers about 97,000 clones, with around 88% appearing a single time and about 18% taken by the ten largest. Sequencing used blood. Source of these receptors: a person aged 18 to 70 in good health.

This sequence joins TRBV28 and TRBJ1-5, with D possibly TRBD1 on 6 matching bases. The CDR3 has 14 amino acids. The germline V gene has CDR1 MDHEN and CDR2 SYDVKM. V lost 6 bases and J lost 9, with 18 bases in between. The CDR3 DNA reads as TGTGCCAGCAGCCCGCTATCTCCCAGGGGGCCCCAGCATTTT. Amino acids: CASSPLSPRGPQHF.

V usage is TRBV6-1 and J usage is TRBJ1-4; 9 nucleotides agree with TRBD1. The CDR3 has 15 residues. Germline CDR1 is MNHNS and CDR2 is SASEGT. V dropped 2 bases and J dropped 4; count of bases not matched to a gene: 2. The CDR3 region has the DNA TGTGCCAGCAGTGAACCGGACAGGGGTAATGAAAAACTGTTTTTT. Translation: CASSEPDRGNEKLFF.

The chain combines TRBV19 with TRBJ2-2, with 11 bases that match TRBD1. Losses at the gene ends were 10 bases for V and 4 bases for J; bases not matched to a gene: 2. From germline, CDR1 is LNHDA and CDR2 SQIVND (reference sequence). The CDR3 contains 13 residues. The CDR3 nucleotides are TGTGCCACCGGGACAGGGGGCACCGGGGAGCTGTTTTTT. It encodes CATGTGGTGELFF. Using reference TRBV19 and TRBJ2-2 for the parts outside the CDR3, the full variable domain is DGGITQSPKYLFRKEGQNVTLSCEQNLNHDAMYWYRQDPGQGLRLIYYSQIVNDFQKGDIAEGYSVSREKKESFPLTVTSAQKNPTAFYLCATGTGGTGELFFGEGSRLTVL.

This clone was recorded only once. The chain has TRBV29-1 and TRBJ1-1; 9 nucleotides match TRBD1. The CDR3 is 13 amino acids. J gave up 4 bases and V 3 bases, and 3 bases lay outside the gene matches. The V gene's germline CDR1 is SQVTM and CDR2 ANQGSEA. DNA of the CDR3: TGCAGCGTTGAGGCGACAGGGGGCACTGAAGCTTTCTTT. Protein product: CSVEATGGTEAFF.

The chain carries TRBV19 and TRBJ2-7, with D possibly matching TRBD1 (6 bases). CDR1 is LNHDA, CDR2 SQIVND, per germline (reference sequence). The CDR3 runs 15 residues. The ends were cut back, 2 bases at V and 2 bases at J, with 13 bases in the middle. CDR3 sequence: CASSIWQGPTYEQYF. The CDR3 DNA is TGTGCCAGTAGTATATGGCAGGGGCCGACCTACGAGCAGTACTTC.